This TCR beta chain is from a study of OX40 agonist ivuxolimab in advanced cancers. Study context: The patients' treatment was ivuxolimab, an agonistic anti-OX40 (CD134) antibody.

The protocol was immunoSEQ multiplex PCR, while the TCRdb copy is restricted to in-frame clones and leaves out a portion. The sample contains approximately 7,000 clones, 69% of which appear only once. Germline CDR1 reads LGHNA; CDR2 reads YSLEER. The J segment lost 4 bases and the V segment lost 1 base, leaving 8 bases of the junction unmatched. CDR3 length: 17 residues. The chain couples TRBV4-3 to TRBJ2-2; 8 bases are shared with TRBD2. This sequence was found in an adult with an advanced solid tumor such as melanoma, head and neck, liver or kidney cancer. Material: CD4+ or CD8+ T cells sorted from blood, obtained in a trial of the OX40 agonist ivuxolimab. The CDR3 is CASSQAYSGALTGELFF. CDR3 DNA sequence: TGCGCCAGCAGCCAAGCCTATAGCGGGGCCCTCACCGGGGAGCTGTTTTTT.